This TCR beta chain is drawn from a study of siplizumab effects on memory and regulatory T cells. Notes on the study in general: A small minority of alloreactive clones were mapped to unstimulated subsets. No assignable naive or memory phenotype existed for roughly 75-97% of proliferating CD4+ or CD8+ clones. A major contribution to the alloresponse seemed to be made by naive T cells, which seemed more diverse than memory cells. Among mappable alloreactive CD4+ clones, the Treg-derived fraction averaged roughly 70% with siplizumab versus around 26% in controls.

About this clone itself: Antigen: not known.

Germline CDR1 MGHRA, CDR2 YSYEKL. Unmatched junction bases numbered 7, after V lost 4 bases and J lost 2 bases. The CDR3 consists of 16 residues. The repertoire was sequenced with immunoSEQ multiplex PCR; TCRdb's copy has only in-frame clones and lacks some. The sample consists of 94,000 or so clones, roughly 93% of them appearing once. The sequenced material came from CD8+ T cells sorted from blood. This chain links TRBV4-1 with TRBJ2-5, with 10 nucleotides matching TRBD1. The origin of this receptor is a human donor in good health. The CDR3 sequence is CASSPLPGQGQETQYF. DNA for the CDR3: TGCGCCAGCAGCCCCCTCCCGGGACAGGGGCAAGAGACCCAGTACTTC.